Shown below are 25 T cell receptor beta chains from a single sample sequenced in a study of regulatory T cells in long-lasting Graves disease. Sequencing libraries for TCR beta were prepared with iRepertoire HTBI primers and Arm-PCR of CDR3 regions. TCRdb re-analysed the multiplex PCR reads in MiXCR, keeping a single row per CDR3 protein. The table lists about 540,000 distinct CDR3 sequences, roughly 14% of them singletons. Time point given: newly diagnosed GD, antithyroid drugs for less than 3 months. TCR sequences were obtained from RNA taken from PBMCs. These data are also associated with another study on T cells in Graves' hyperthyroidism and ophthalmopathy.

Here the sequenced sample was peripheral blood mononuclear cells (PBMCs), taken at new diagnosis, from a patient treated with antithyroid drugs. The receptor source for this set is a young man with Graves disease.

This clonotype has at least ten counts. The genes are TRBV5-1 and TRBJ2-3, with 13 bases lining up with TRBD2. After removal of 7 bases from V and 0 bases from J, the junction contained 8 bases not matched to a gene. Germline assignment: CDR1 SGHRS and CDR2 YFSETQ. This CDR3 contains 17 residues. CDR3 sequence (DNA): TGCGCCAGCGGCCAGACTAGCGGGAGGCCTAGCACAGATACGCAGTATTTT. Protein product: CASGQTSGRPSTDTQYF. The whole variable domain, filled in from reference TRBV5-1 and TRBJ2-3, reads KAGVTQTPRYLIKTRGQQVTLSCSPISGHRSVSWYQQTPGQGLQFLFEYFSETQRNKGNFPGRFSGRQFSNSRSEMNVSTLELGDSALYLCASGQTSGRPSTDTQYFGPGTRLTVL.

This clonotype was detected only a few times. This chain connects TRBV5-4 to TRBJ2-7; no clear D. Germline V gives CDR1 SGHNT, CDR2 YYREEE (reference sequence). This CDR3 has 17 residues. Trimming cost V 3 bases and J 3 bases, with 22 bases left between them. Here the CDR3 reads CASSSQQQIISSYEQYF. CDR3 bases: TGTGCCAGCAGCTCGCAACAACAAATAATTTCAAGCTACGAGCAGTACTTC.

The chain employs TRBV7-2 and TRBJ1-2, with 7 bases matching TRBD1. Germline CDR1 and CDR2: SGHTA and FQGNSA. CDR3 size: 12 residues. Trimming cost V 2 bases and J 9 bases; bases outside gene matches: 3. CDR3 region: CASSLTGVSYTF. The CDR3 bases are TGTGCCAGCAGCTTAACAGGGGTGAGCTACACCTTC.

This clonotype was found once. This rearrangement joins TRBV20-1 to TRBJ2-1, with TRBD2 matching over 15 bases. With V trimmed by 6 bases and J by 7 bases, 7 bases remained unmatched. Per the germline V gene, CDR1 is DFQATT and CDR2 is SNEGSKA (reference sequence). This CDR3 comprises 15 residues. This CDR3 is CSARTSGRARNEQFF. The CDR3 DNA reads TGCAGTGCAAGGACTAGCGGGAGGGCCCGGAATGAGCAGTTCTTC.

Only a few counts were recorded for this clonotype. V gene TRBV5-1 combines with J gene TRBJ2-1, with 8 bases identical to TRBD2. The trim removed 0 bases at V and 4 bases at J, leaving 0 bases unmatched. CDR1 SGHRS and CDR2 YFSETQ come from the germline V gene. CDR3 length: 14 residues. CDR3 coding DNA: TGCGCCAGCAGCTTGGAGCGGGAGTACAATGAGCAGTTCTTC. Translation: CASSLEREYNEQFF.

The chain recombines TRBV5-8 with TRBJ2-7; D uncertain. V was cut by 3 bases and J by 4 bases, with 14 bases left in between. Germline values: CDR1 SGHTS, CDR2 YDEGEE. CDR3 length: 14 amino acids. This CDR3 reads CASSSVTKSYEQYF. The CDR3 bases are TGTGCCAGCAGCTCGGTTACCAAGTCATACGAGCAGTACTTC. Full variable domain (remainder filled in from reference TRBV5-8 and TRBJ2-7): EAGVTQSPTHLIKTRGQQATLRCSPISGHTSVYWYQQALGLGLQFLLWYDEGEERNRGNFPPRFSGRQFPNYSSELNVNALELEDSALYLCASSSVTKSYEQYFGPGTRLTVT.

This clonotype was counted between two and nine times. The V call is TRBV7-6, the J call TRBJ2-3, with D hard to call. The CDR3 spans 15 residues. V was trimmed by 1 base and J by 2 bases, leaving 10 bases between them. Germline V lookup: CDR1 SGHVS, CDR2 FNYEAQ. The CDR3: CASSLDGYDTDTQYF. CDR3 sequence (DNA): TGTGCCAGCAGCTTAGATGGTTACGACACAGATACGCAGTATTTT.

This clonotype has at least ten counts. This chain joins TRBV25-1 and TRBJ2-7; no clear D. CDR3 size: 12 residues. The V and J ends lost 3 bases and 7 bases respectively, with 10 bases between them. Germline loops: CDR1 MGHDK, CDR2 SYGVNS. The CDR3 protein is CASSDGPREQYF. In DNA form, the CDR3 reads TGTGCCAGCAGTGATGGTCCGAGGGAGCAGTACTTC.

This clonotype was seen more than once but under ten times. J is TRBJ2-1 and V is TRBV20-1, with D perhaps matching TRBD2 (6 bases). The CDR3 is 14 residues long. V gave up 6 bases and J gave up 3 bases, with 15 bases separating them. CDR1 is DFQATT and CDR2 is SNEGSKA in the germline V gene (reference sequence). CDR3 DNA: TGCAGTGCCAGCGACTTAGCGGTCTACAATGAGCAGTTCTTC. Translation gives CSASDLAVYNEQFF.

The sample holds a few counts of this clonotype. This sequence joins TRBV7-9 and TRBJ2-1, with unresolved D. V was shortened by 0 bases and J by 5 bases, with 8 bases between the two germline ends. Germline-derived CDR1 and CDR2 are SEHNR and FQNEAQ (reference sequence). This CDR3 is built from 14 residues. CDR3 sequence (DNA): TGTGCCAGCAGCTTAGCTGGCATTCACAATGAGCAGTTCTTC. This translates into CASSLAGIHNEQFF.

The J gene is TRBJ2-1, the V gene TRBV6-1; the match to TRBD1 covers 9 bases. Germline lookup yields CDR1 MNHNS and CDR2 SASEGT. There are 14 residues in the CDR3. J lost 5 bases, V lost 3 bases, and 2 bases had no gene match. The CDR3 DNA sequence: TGTGCCAGCAGTGACCGGGACAGGGACAATGAGCAGTTCTTC. Protein: CASSDRDRDNEQFF.

This clonotype was seen more than once but under ten times. This CDR3 is CAWDTRGAITGELFF. Here the CDR3 DNA reads TGTGCCTGGGATACACGAGGGGCTATTACCGGGGAGCTGTTTTTT. The chain employs TRBV30 and TRBJ2-2, with D perhaps matching TRBD1 or TRBD2 (5 bases each). CDR3 length equals 15 residues. V shed 5 bases and J shed 5 bases, with 18 bases lying between them. CDR1 and CDR2 (germline): GTSNPN, SVGIG (reference sequence).

The rearrangement links TRBV19 to TRBJ2-7; 7 bases align to TRBD1. The CDR3 is made up of 14 amino acids. Germline CDR1 reads LNHDA; CDR2 reads SQIVND (reference sequence). The J segment lost 3 bases and the V segment lost 5 bases, leaving 7 bases of the junction unmatched. The CDR3 bases are TGTGCCAGTAGTCGGGACAGTCAAAACTACGAGCAGTACTTC. This sequence encodes CASSRDSQNYEQYF.

This clonotype was picked up many times. The chain is built from TRBV12-3 or TRBV12-4 and TRBJ2-1, with 8 positions matching TRBD1. The junction had 2 bases not matched to a gene; V was cut back by 0 bases and J by 4 bases. This CDR3 is 15 amino acids long. In nucleotides, the CDR3 is TGTGCCAGCAGTTTAGCGGGACAGGTATACAATGAGCAGTTCTTC. It translates to CASSLAGQVYNEQFF.

The chain combines TRBV15 with TRBJ2-7, with unresolved D. The CDR3 length is 15 residues. Trimming stripped 0 bases from V and 0 bases from J, with 9 bases between. Germline V gene data show CDR1 as LNHNV and CDR2 as YYDKDF (reference sequence). CDR3 loop: CATSRDGVSSYEQYF. The CDR3 region has the DNA TGTGCCACCAGCAGAGATGGGGTAAGCTCCTACGAGCAGTACTTC.

This clonotype was counted many times. The genes are TRBV20-1 and TRBJ2-7; D not certain. The length of the CDR3 is 14 residues. Germline-derived CDR1 and CDR2 are DFQATT and SNEGSKA (reference sequence). With 1 base removed from V and 0 bases from J, the gap between germline ends came to 10 bases. The CDR3, as DNA: TGCAGTGCTAGAGTCGGCGGTTCCTCCTACGAGCAGTACTTC. Encoded protein: CSARVGGSSYEQYF.

The chain couples TRBV29-1 to TRBJ1-3; D is ambiguous. The CDR3 loop spans 13 amino acids. Germline V gene data show CDR1 as SQVTM and CDR2 as ANQGSEA. V was clipped by 3 bases and J by 0 bases, with 6 bases between them. This CDR3 reads CSVESASGNTIYF. CDR3 nucleotide sequence: TGCAGCGTTGAGTCAGCCTCTGGAAACACCATATATTTT.

This clonotype was picked up a small number of times. The rearrangement joins TRBV13 to TRBJ2-1; D gene uncertain. Trimming took off 1 base at V and 2 bases at J, with 9 bases between the two ends. Per the germline V gene, CDR1 is PRHDT and CDR2 is FYEKMQ (reference sequence). The CDR3 is 15 amino acids. CDR3 residues: CASSLDYSTYNEQFF. As DNA, the CDR3 is TGTGCCAGCAGCTTAGACTATTCCACCTACAATGAGCAGTTCTTC.

This clonotype has at least ten counts. The chain combines TRBV29-1 with TRBJ2-7; TRBD1 aligns across 7 bases. Unmatched junction bases numbered 9, after V lost 6 bases and J lost 4 bases. CDR3 length: 13 residues. Germline V gives CDR1 SQVTM, CDR2 ANQGSEA. DNA for the CDR3: TGCAGCGTCGAGCTACAGGGGCGGTACGAGCAGTACTTC. Translating gives CSVELQGRYEQYF.

This clonotype was seen ten or more times. The chain uses TRBV6-2 or TRBV6-3 and TRBJ2-3; D is unclear. The CDR3 has 15 amino acids. V was clipped by 5 bases and J by 4 bases, with 16 bases between them. CDR1 is MNHEY, CDR2 SVGEGT, per germline. This chain's CDR3 is CASSEPANWADTQYF. DNA for the CDR3: TGTGCCAGCAGTGAACCGGCCAACTGGGCAGATACGCAGTATTTT.

This clonotype came up a few times. The V and J genes are TRBV5-1 and TRBJ1-1; D call uncertain. Germline V gene lookup returns CDR1 SGHRS and CDR2 YFSETQ. Trimming shortened V by 0 bases and J by 2 bases, and 14 bases separated the two germline ends. The CDR3 sequence is 16 residues long. The CDR3 DNA reads TGCGCCAGCAGCTTGGCCTGGGGTATTACTAACACTGAAGCTTTCTTT. Translation: CASSLAWGITNTEAFF.

This clonotype was seen repeatedly, ten times or more. The chain links TRBV6-2 or TRBV6-3 to TRBJ2-7; 8 bases are shared with TRBD2. The V and J ends lost 6 bases and 6 bases, in that order; junction bases with no gene match: 4. CDR1 and CDR2 (germline): MNHEY, SVGEGT. The CDR3 totals 12 residues. CDR3 sequence: CASSPGTSEQYF. The DNA of the CDR3 is TGTGCCAGCAGCCCCGGGACTAGCGAGCAGTACTTC.

This clonotype was detected only a few times. The V and J genes are TRBV9 and TRBJ2-3; the D call may be TRBD1 or TRBD2 (6 bases each). Germline assignment: CDR1 SGDLS and CDR2 YYNGEE. The V gene lost 0 bases and the J gene lost 0 bases, with 17 bases spanning the gap. The CDR3 length is 18 residues. DNA for the CDR3: TGTGCCAGCAGCGTAGCTAGGGGGACTTATACTAGCACAGATACGCAGTATTTT. Its protein product is CASSVARGTYTSTDTQYF.

CDR3 nucleotides: TGCAGTGCTATGGACAGGGGGCGGACTGAAGCTTTCTTT. It specifies CSAMDRGRTEAFF. The chain combines TRBV20-1 with TRBJ1-1, with 11 positions matching TRBD1. Per the germline V gene, CDR1 is DFQATT and CDR2 is SNEGSKA (reference sequence). The J segment lost 5 bases and the V segment lost 4 bases, leaving 3 bases of the junction unmatched. This CDR3 comprises 13 residues.

There are a few counts of this clonotype. The CDR3 sequence is CASSQDSLAGGSTDTQYF. CDR3 nucleotides: TGTGCCAGCAGCCAAGATTCACTAGCGGGAGGAAGCACAGATACGCAGTATTTT. J is TRBJ2-3 and V is TRBV2; 12 bases align to TRBD2. The CDR3 has 18 amino acids. Germline loops: CDR1 SNHLY, CDR2 FYNNEI. Trimming took 6 bases from V and 0 from J; bases not matched to a gene: 10.